This entry is about one T cell receptor beta chain. The sample is drawn from a study of blood T cell repertoires in COVID-19. Study-level information: The United States, Italy and Spain provided the acute and convalescent COVID-19 samples. PBMCs, B-cell-depleted T cells, or T cells provided the cDNA or gDNA that made up the material.

Clones were sequenced by immunoSEQ multiplex PCR, and TCRdb holds only the in-frame ones, with some missing. The sample lists around 220,000 clones; 87% were seen once. V dropped 0 bases and J dropped 2; count of bases not matched to a gene: 5. The germline gives CDR1 KGHSH, CDR2 LQKENI. The CDR3 runs to 16 residues. This TCR was recovered from a middle-aged man with active or convalescent COVID-19. The chain has TRBV18 and TRBJ2-7; TRBD2 agrees at 9 bases. The material sequenced was peripheral blood. This CDR3 reads CASSPPGLAGPYEQYF. The DNA for the CDR3 is TGTGCCAGCTCACCACCGGGTCTAGCGGGGCCCTACGAGCAGTACTTC.